This TCR beta chain stems from a study of shared clonotypes between healthy human individuals (dated by TCRdb to the early 2020s). In the study overall: The cohort included a few men and a couple of women between 18 and 49 years of age. Blood TCR repertoires of five healthy adults were deeply sequenced to estimate repertoire size and the extent of clonotype sharing between individuals. To increase sequencing depth and limit assay-specific biases, different laboratories used diverse techniques to prepare libraries and sequence TCR repertoires. For each donor, three plates each were used for CD4 naive and CD4 memory, two plates were used for CD8 naive, and one plate was used for CD8 memory. Between about 0.8 and 9 billion PBMCs per donor were obtained by leukapheresis.

CD8 naive samples were CD45RO-negative cells positively selected for CCR7, giving a CD45RA+CCR7+ population that excluded TemRA cells. The donors were healthy, HIV-negative adults with no recently reported acute infections or vaccinations. Every donor was a Caucasian adult living in Nashville, Tennessee, USA. Blood was obtained by leukapheresis, after which PBMCs were separated by Ficoll-Histopaque density gradient centrifugation and cryopreserved in liquid nitrogen vapor phase. Analytical flow cytometry was used to check the purity and quantity of each magnetically sorted T cell population. Genomic DNA was isolated from every sorted fraction and measured by UV absorbance on a Nanodrop 2000c. To note about this clone: The target of this receptor is not known. No base quality information exists; no much larger clone differs at one position.

What the study reported, not specific to this receptor: Based on pairwise subsampling, the degree of clonotype sharing among donors was expected to be affected by sequencing depth. About 5% of naive CD4, 3.5% of naive CD8, around 2.3% of memory CD4, and approximately 0.39% of memory CD8 clonotypes were shared across a handful of donors. Sampling was restricted to blood, and TCR repertoires in tissues likely differ from the TCR repertoires found in blood. The genetic and exposure-history diversity represented was limited by the small number of donors. Compared with non-shared clonotypes, clonotypes shared by all four sorted-subset donors had higher generation probabilities. Naive subsets generally had larger estimated clonotype richness than memory subsets did. Rarefaction of sorted-subset datasets indicated incomplete sequencing despite the large sequencing depth.

Using the deep immunoSEQ assay, multiplex PCR amplified TCR CDR3 regions from genomic DNA. For each cell subset, the extracted genomic DNA was distributed evenly across all wells of several immunoSEQ 96-well plates, and each plate served as one replicate. Each replicate PCR for sorted subsets received around 0.2 ug genomic DNA, equal to about 29,000 T cell genomes. Purified libraries were measured with a Qubit 3.0 fluorometer, size-checked on a Bioanalyzer 2100, and measured again with the KAPA Library Quantification kit. Every immunoSEQ 96-well plate was sequenced on a dedicated single-read 150-cycle Illumina NextSeq 550 flow cell. On the authors' methods: Because the immunoSEQ output included only junctional sequences and no quality scores, the filtering could not be the same as the filtering used for full-length reads. To assign V/J genes and CDR3, sequences were annotated against IMGT germline references using PyIR, a Python wrapper for IgBLAST v1.9. Reads were removed for weak V/J assignments (E-value above 1e-6), missing CDR3, stop codons, out-of-frame junctions, or ambiguous translated residues. V3J clonotypes were defined by identical inferred V gene, J gene, and CDR3 amino acid sequence. Percentage overlap between repertoires was computed as shared unique clonotypes divided by the size of the smaller repertoire. Three approaches were used to assess repertoire richness: RTK rarefaction, the Chao1 estimator, and Recon v2.1 estimates of unobserved clonotypes. OLGA was used to compute generation probabilities for all TCRbeta clonotypes that the gDNA method yielded from a few donors. In TCRdb, the immuneACCESS table is reduced to in-frame sequences with V and J assigned. These tables do not hold every clone; where another copy was compared, an unresolved V gene accounts for under half, and the others remain unexplained. V and J calls plus clone size are reproduced from that table; the DNA served to infer D and trimming. The table for this sample lists roughly 1,800,000 clones; over 85% of them were counted only once. The top ten hold 1.2% of the sample.

The CDR3 runs 16 amino acids, cysteine and phenylalanine included. Only the CDR3 DNA stays, 48 bases, in frame from base 1. Trimming takes 1 base off V and 2 bases off J; junction bases not matched to a gene: 5. In the germline V gene, CDR1 corresponds to SGHAT and CDR2 to FQNNGV. Recombination joined TRBV11-2 with TRBJ2-7, and TRBD2 aligns with 10 junction nucleotides. Sequencing was carried out using naive CD8+ T cells sorted from blood. Sample cell subset or site, as interpreted from the label and publication: CD45RA+CCR7+. This sequence was found in a man younger than 35 in good health. The CDR3 protein sequence reads: CASSLGVAGGAYEQYF. At the DNA level, the sequence is TGTGCCAGCAGCTTAGGGGTAGCGGGAGGAGCCTACGAGCAGTACTTC. Joined to the reference TRBV11-2 and TRBJ2-7 proteins, this CDR3 gives the full variable domain: EAGVAQSPRYKIIEKRQSVAFWCNPISGHATLYWYQQILGQGPKLLIQFQNNGVVDDSQLPKDRFSAERLKGVDSTLKIQPAKLEDSAVYLCASSLGVAGGAYEQYFGPGTRLTVT.